One sample yielded the 23 T cell receptor beta chains listed below, sequenced in a study of T cell responses to AZD1222 COVID-19 vaccine. Clones were read by immunoSEQ multiplex PCR, and TCRdb kept only the in-frame ones, dropping some. The sample records about 37,000 clones, 65% to 90% being singletons. The sample was peripheral blood, taken on day 0 of AZD1222 vaccination. The receptor source for this set is an adult in good health.

This chain uses TRBV19 with TRBJ1-3; D unresolved. There are 14 residues in the CDR3. V lost 7 bases and J lost 0, with 10 bases in between. In germline, CDR1 is LNHDA, CDR2 SQIVND (reference sequence). CDR3 sequence reads: CASTGLNSGNTIYF. In DNA form, the CDR3 reads TGTGCCAGTACAGGACTCAACTCTGGAAACACCATATATTTT.

V gene TRBV10-3 combines with J gene TRBJ1-2; D remains ambiguous. Trimming shortened V by 2 bases and J by 8 bases, and 12 bases separated the two germline ends. Germline CDR1 and CDR2: ENHRY and SYGVKD. This CDR3 contains 13 residues. CDR3 coding DNA: TGTGCCATCAGTGAGGGGATTCTGTGGGGCTACACCTTC. This gives the protein CAISEGILWGYTF.

This rearrangement joins TRBV2 to TRBJ1-3; 7 bases are shared with TRBD1. J was trimmed by 4 bases and V by 6 bases; bases with no gene match: 9. The CDR3 spans 15 residues. Per germline, CDR1 SNHLY and CDR2 FYNNEI. The CDR3 DNA follows: TGTGCCAGCAGACAGGGGAATAATCCCGGAAACACCATATATTTT. Residues: CASRQGNNPGNTIYF.

The chain links TRBV12-3 or TRBV12-4 to TRBJ1-1; no firm D call. This CDR3 is 11 amino acids long. Trimming removed 6 bases from V and 5 bases from J, with 7 bases in between. The CDR3 DNA follows: TGTGCCAGCAGGGAGAGGACTGAAGCTTTCTTT. This codes for CASRERTEAFF.

The chain combines TRBV7-9 with TRBJ1-2; TRBD1 matches 7 bases. Germline trimming cut 5 bases from V and 8 bases from J; bases unmatched to any gene: 5. The CDR3 consists of 12 residues. Per germline, CDR1 SEHNR and CDR2 FQNEAQ (reference sequence). This CDR3 is CASSPRQGGYTF. The CDR3 nucleotides are TGTGCCAGCAGCCCCCGACAGGGAGGCTACACCTTC.

The CDR3 bases are TGTGCCAGTATGCCGGGACATGCTGGTAACTCCTATAATTCACCCCTCCACTTT. Residues: CASMPGHAGNSYNSPLHF. The chain couples TRBV19 to TRBJ1-6; the D gene is possibly TRBD1 (6 bases). Germline V gene lookup returns CDR1 LNHDA and CDR2 SQIVND (reference sequence). The CDR3 loop spans 18 amino acids. Trimming removed 7 bases at V and 0 bases at J, with 19 bases between.

This rearrangement joins TRBV6-2 or TRBV6-3 to TRBJ1-5, with a tentative D call TRBD1 (5 bases). The length of the CDR3 is 16 residues. CDR1 is MNHEY, CDR2 SVGEGT, per germline. Trimming shortened V by 2 bases and J by 3 bases, and 14 bases separated the two germline ends. The CDR3 loop reads CASSYRGGWDNQPQHF. The CDR3 DNA is TGTGCCAGCAGTTACCGGGGGGGTTGGGACAATCAGCCCCAGCATTTT.

The chain employs TRBV4-3 and TRBJ1-5; maybe TRBD1 (6 bases). V lost 0 bases and J lost 5, with 11 bases in between. CDR1 LGHNA and CDR2 YSLEER come from the germline V gene. This CDR3 has 15 amino acids. The CDR3 protein is CASSQDPTGYQPQHF. As DNA, the CDR3 is TGCGCCAGCAGCCAAGACCCCACAGGGTATCAGCCCCAGCATTTT.

DNA for the CDR3: TGTGCCTGGAACACGGACAGGCACTATGGCTACACCTTC. Protein sequence: CAWNTDRHYGYTF. The rearrangement uses TRBV30 and TRBJ1-2, with TRBD1 identical over 7 bases. CDR3 length equals 13 residues. CDR1 and CDR2 from the germline V gene are GTSNPN and SVGIG (reference sequence). V shed 4 bases, J shed 3 bases, and the junction held 5 bases outside the gene matches.

V usage is TRBV6-5 and J usage is TRBJ1-2; D unclear. CDR1 and CDR2 from the germline V gene are MNHEY and SVGAGI. The V gene lost 6 bases and the J gene lost 0 bases, with 14 bases spanning the gap. This CDR3 comprises 15 residues. Here the CDR3 reads CASRTQRRTNYGYTF. CDR3 bases: TGTGCCAGCAGGACTCAGCGAAGGACTAACTATGGCTACACCTTC.

This chain uses TRBV19 with TRBJ1-6; no clear D. Germline CDR1 reads LNHDA; CDR2 reads SQIVND (reference sequence). V was trimmed by 6 bases and J by 5 bases, leaving 14 bases between them. The CDR3 contains 15 residues. The CDR3 DNA follows: TGTGCCAGTAGGATGGGATGGCCCGATAATTCACCCCTCCACTTT. Amino acid sequence: CASRMGWPDNSPLHF.

V and J are TRBV30 and TRBJ2-7; unclear D gene. Between the trimmed V and J ends, which lost 0 bases and 2 bases, there was a span of 8 bases. The CDR3 covers 13 residues. Germline values: CDR1 GTSNPN, CDR2 SVGIG (reference sequence). The CDR3, as DNA: TGTGCCTGGAGTGTGGCATTCACCTACGAGCAGTACTTC. Protein product: CAWSVAFTYEQYF.

This clone was counted only a few times. V is TRBV7-9 and J is TRBJ1-1; 11 bases align to TRBD1. The CDR3 sequence is 16 residues long. Trimming at V came to 3 bases and at J to 3 bases, leaving 6 bases not matched to a gene. The germline V gene has CDR1 SEHNR and CDR2 FQNEAQ (reference sequence). For the CDR3, the DNA is TGTGCCAGCAGCTTCGGGACAGGGGGTCTGCACACTGAAGCTTTCTTT. Its protein is CASSFGTGGLHTEAFF.

The chain is built from TRBV30 and TRBJ1-2; weak D call: TRBD1 (5 bases). Trimming removed 1 base from V and 3 bases from J, with 12 bases in between. The germline CDR1 and CDR2 sequences are GTSNPN and SVGIG (reference sequence). The CDR3 runs 14 residues. The CDR3 region is CAWSGAGHYYGYTF. The DNA of the CDR3 is TGTGCCTGGAGTGGGGCAGGGCACTACTATGGCTACACCTTC.

This clone was observed once. This rearrangement joins TRBV28 to TRBJ1-2, with D uncertain. Trimming took off 11 bases at V and 5 bases at J, with 18 bases between the two ends. The length of the CDR3 is 13 residues. Germline V CDR1 and CDR2: MDHEN, SYDVKM. The CDR3 loop is CAFQADGEYGYTF. In DNA form, the CDR3 reads TGTGCCTTTCAGGCCGACGGCGAATATGGCTACACCTTC.

The rearrangement uses TRBV11-2 and TRBJ2-5; 7 bases are shared with TRBD1. Germline V gene lookup returns CDR1 SGHAT and CDR2 FQNNGV. Losses at the gene ends were 5 bases for V and 4 bases for J; bases not matched to a gene: 10. This CDR3 spans 15 amino acids. CDR3 nucleotides: TGTGCCAGCAGCACACGACAGGGATACCTAGAGACCCAGTACTTC. Its protein product is CASSTRQGYLETQYF.

The V and J genes are TRBV7-9 and TRBJ2-7, with D perhaps TRBD1 (6 bases). CDR3 length: 14 amino acids. V was pared by 4 bases and J by 4 bases, with 14 bases between. Germline loops: CDR1 SEHNR, CDR2 FQNEAQ (reference sequence). CDR3: CASSSGTPTYEQYF. CDR3 nucleotides: TGTGCCAGCAGCTCCGGGACACCTACTTACGAGCAGTACTTC. The whole variable domain, filled in from reference TRBV7-9 and TRBJ2-7, reads DTGVSQNPRHKITKRGQNVTFRCDPISEHNRLYWYRQTLGQGPEFLTYFQNEAQLEKSRLLSDRFSAERPKGSFSTLEIQRTEQGDSAMYLCASSSGTPTYEQYFGPGTRLTVT.

The sample holds a few counts of this clone. The V and J genes are TRBV28 and TRBJ1-2; D not resolved. There are 15 residues in the CDR3. CDR1 is MDHEN and CDR2 is SYDVKM in the germline V gene. Between the trimmed V and J ends, which lost 7 bases and 4 bases, there was a span of 19 bases. This CDR3 is CASISSIGTFYGYTF. CDR3 DNA sequence: TGTGCCAGCATCAGCAGCATCGGCACTTTCTATGGCTACACCTTC.

The chain carries TRBV27 and TRBJ1-1; D possibly corresponds to TRBD1 (5 bases). This CDR3 has 14 residues. V was pared by 6 bases and J by 4 bases, with 15 bases between. Germline CDR1 MNHEY, CDR2 SMNVEV (reference sequence). CDR3 sequence (DNA): TGTGCCAGCAGGAACGGGGGTGGTAGCACTGAAGCTTTCTTT. As protein: CASRNGGGSTEAFF.

This clone occurred once. This chain links TRBV15 with TRBJ1-5; unclear D gene. The CDR3 is 12 residues long. Germline V CDR1 and CDR2: LNHNV, YYDKDF (reference sequence). The V and J ends lost 6 bases and 1 base respectively, with 4 bases between them. DNA of the CDR3: TGTGCCACCAGGGACAGCAATCAGCCCCAGCATTTT. Its translation is CATRDSNQPQHF.

The chain carries TRBV19 and TRBJ1-2, with TRBD1 matching over 8 bases. This CDR3 has 13 amino acids. J gave up 8 bases and V 5 bases, and 7 bases lay outside the gene matches. Germline V gene data show CDR1 as LNHDA and CDR2 as SQIVND (reference sequence). CDR3 coding DNA: TGTGCCAGTAGTTCCCAAAGGACAGGGGGCTACACCTTC. Its protein product is CASSSQRTGGYTF.

The DNA for the CDR3 is TGTGCCAGCAGTTTAAATCGGAGGAGTAGCACAGATACGCAGTATTTT. Its translation: CASSLNRRSSTDTQYF. V gene TRBV27 combines with J gene TRBJ2-3, with TRBD2 as a possible D gene (5 bases). The CDR3 loop spans 16 amino acids. V was clipped by 2 bases and J by 0 bases, with 12 bases between them. CDR1 MNHEY and CDR2 SMNVEV come from the germline V gene (reference sequence).

This clone was seen just once. This sequence joins TRBV3-1 (or the pseudogene TRBV3-2) and TRBJ1-4, with unresolved D. Looked up from germline, CDR1 is LGHDT and CDR2 is YNNKEL (reference sequence). V shed 2 bases and J shed 7 bases, with 8 bases lying between them. The CDR3 extends over 13 amino acids. The CDR3 bases are TGTGCCAGCAGCCAAATGTTGTCTGAAAAACTGTTTTTT. It encodes CASSQMLSEKLFF.